The 18 T cell receptor beta chains reported below all come from one sample, sequenced in a study of T-cell reconstitution after alpha-beta-depleted transplantation in children. Unique molecular identifiers were incorporated into the prepared TCRbeta library. TCRdb ran MiXCR on the PCR reads and lists one entry per CDR3 protein. The sample records about 200,000 distinct CDR3 sequences, approximately 6.8% being singletons. Sample: PBMCs, taken before TCRalphabeta/CD19-depleted stem cell transplant. Source of these receptors: a girl under three years old with combined immunodeficiency, due to receive a stem cell transplant.

This clonotype was counted at least ten times. This chain links TRBV29-1 with TRBJ2-1, with 8 bases identical to TRBD1. V dropped 6 bases and J dropped 7; count of bases not matched to a gene: 5. The CDR3 sequence is 12 residues long. The germline CDR1 and CDR2 sequences are SQVTM and ANQGSEA. The CDR3 reads CSVRTGWNEQFF. Written as DNA, the CDR3 is TGCAGCGTCCGGACAGGGTGGAATGAGCAGTTCTTC.

This clonotype was counted ten times or more. The chain employs TRBV20-1 and TRBJ2-7; D ambiguous. The CDR3 is made up of 10 amino acids. The V gene's germline CDR1 is DFQATT and CDR2 SNEGSKA (reference sequence). V was shortened by 4 bases and J by 3 bases, with 4 bases between the two germline ends. CDR3 amino acids: CSATSYEQYF. CDR3 coding DNA: TGCAGTGCTACTAGCTACGAGCAGTACTTC.

This clonotype was counted at least ten times. This chain connects TRBV29-1 to TRBJ2-7; weak D call: TRBD1 (5 bases). The CDR3 length is 12 residues. V lost 6 bases and J 3 bases, leaving 12 bases between the germline ends. The germline V gene encodes CDR1 SQVTM and CDR2 ANQGSEA. The CDR3, as DNA: TGCAGCGTCTCTTTTCAGGGCTACGAGCAGTACTTC. Protein sequence: CSVSFQGYEQYF.

In this sample, this clonotype turned up many times. This chain uses TRBV29-1 with TRBJ2-3; D possibly corresponds to TRBD1 (6 bases). Germline lookup yields CDR1 SQVTM and CDR2 ANQGSEA. This CDR3 is built from 12 residues. V was pared by 7 bases and J by 5 bases, with 13 bases between. The DNA of the CDR3 is TGCAGCGGGCGTGGGGGCAGAGATACGCAGTATTTT. It specifies CSGRGGRDTQYF.

This clonotype was detected ten times or more. This chain joins TRBV20-1 and TRBJ2-1, with TRBD2 as a possible D gene (6 bases). Germline lookup yields CDR1 DFQATT and CDR2 SNEGSKA (reference sequence). The CDR3 totals 13 residues. V was trimmed by 5 bases and J by 6 bases, leaving 14 bases between them. CDR3 DNA sequence: TGCAGTGCTCGGGACGGCGGGGTCAATGAGCAGTTCTTC. Amino acid sequence: CSARDGGVNEQFF.

This clonotype has a handful of counts. This chain connects TRBV29-1 to TRBJ2-1; 15 bases agree with TRBD2. Trimming at V came to 0 bases and at J to 0 bases, leaving 6 bases not matched to a gene. Germline lookup yields CDR1 SQVTM and CDR2 ANQGSEA. This CDR3 comprises 19 residues. CDR3 sequence (DNA): TGCAGCGTTGAAGATGGACTAGCGGGAGGGTCGAGCTCCTACAATGAGCAGTTCTTC. Translation gives CSVEDGLAGGSSSYNEQFF.

Only a few counts were recorded for this clonotype. The CDR3 DNA reads TGCGCCAGCAGCCACAGGACTAGTCTGTACAATGAGCAGTTCTTC. Translated: CASSHRTSLYNEQFF. The chain has TRBV4-3 and TRBJ2-1, with TRBD2 identical over 7 bases. CDR1 LGHNA and CDR2 YSLEER come from the germline V gene. This CDR3 has 15 residues. With V trimmed by 3 bases and J by 4 bases, 6 bases remained unmatched.

The table lists this clonotype with a few counts. The chain combines TRBV14 with TRBJ2-7, with D unresolved. The CDR3 length is 12 residues. Trimming stripped 0 bases from V and 12 bases from J, with 12 bases between. Germline CDR1 reads SGHDN; CDR2 reads FVKESK. In DNA form, the CDR3 reads TGTGCCAGCAGCCAAGATAAAACCCGACGGTACTTC. Translation gives CASSQDKTRRYF.

This clonotype was detected many times. This chain links TRBV20-1 with TRBJ1-1; D not certain. Per the germline V gene, CDR1 is DFQATT and CDR2 is SNEGSKA (reference sequence). This CDR3 has 12 amino acids. V was pared by 3 bases and J by 5 bases, with 10 bases between. The CDR3, as DNA: TGCAGTGCTAGCCGCCCGGGAACTGAAGCTTTCTTT. Its translation: CSASRPGTEAFF.

This clonotype was counted many times. The rearrangement joins TRBV20-1 to TRBJ2-2, with 14 bases that match TRBD2. The germline V gene encodes CDR1 DFQATT and CDR2 SNEGSKA (reference sequence). The CDR3 spans 16 residues. V was clipped by 3 bases and J by 2 bases; unmatched bases: 2. The DNA of the CDR3 is TGCAGTGCTAGGACTAGCGGGGGGGCTAACACCGGGGAGCTGTTTTTT. Its translation: CSARTSGGANTGELFF.

Notes on this clonotype: The junction and the germline gene differ at one end; a read error may be behind it. This chain links TRBV12-3 or TRBV12-4 with TRBJ2-1, with a possible D match to TRBD2 (5 bases). The length of the CDR3 is 17 residues. The CDR3 here is CCASRAGIVTSYNEQFF. DNA for the CDR3: TGCTGCGCTAGCCGTGCCGGGATAGTAACCTCCTACAATGAGCAGTTCTTC.

This clonotype has a count of ten or more. The rearrangement joins TRBV9 to TRBJ1-2; 8 bases line up with TRBD1. Germline V CDR1 and CDR2: SGDLS, YYNGEE. Losses at the gene ends were 3 bases for V and 3 bases for J; bases not matched to a gene: 4. This CDR3 has 14 amino acids. CDR3 coding DNA: TGTGCCAGCAGCGGCAGGGGGCCGTACTATGGCTACACCTTC. Its translation is CASSGRGPYYGYTF.

This clonotype was counted ten times or more. The CDR3 here is CASSDGLSLTDTQYF. DNA of the CDR3: TGTGCCAGCAGCGACGGCCTCAGCCTAACAGATACGCAGTATTTT. V usage is TRBV11-3 and J usage is TRBJ2-3; no clear D gene. Germline loops: CDR1 SGHNT, CDR2 YENEEA. This CDR3 spans 15 amino acids. V was pared by 5 bases and J by 3 bases, with 15 bases between.

This clonotype was counted ten times or more. V usage is TRBV5-1 and J usage is TRBJ2-4; D unclear. Trimming took off 4 bases at V and 0 bases at J, with 17 bases between the two ends. Germline loops: CDR1 SGHRS, CDR2 YFSETQ. This CDR3 is 17 amino acids long. CDR3 residues: CASSPFGQTIAKNIQYF. CDR3 sequence (DNA): TGCGCCAGCAGCCCTTTTGGGCAGACCATAGCCAAAAACATTCAGTACTTC.

This clonotype was counted a single time. A read error may explain this, as a much larger clone is one base away. The V and J genes are TRBV28 and TRBJ1-4, with D possibly matching TRBD1 (5 bases). In germline, CDR1 is MDHEN, CDR2 SYDVKM. This CDR3 is built from 15 residues. CDR3 protein: CVSSLRAQGEEKLFF. CDR3 nucleotide sequence: TGTGTCAGCAGTTTGAGGGCGCAGGGCGAGGAAAAACTGTTTTTT.

This clonotype was seen at least ten times. V gene TRBV4-2 combines with J gene TRBJ2-3; 10 positions agree with TRBD2. V was clipped by 2 bases and J by 2 bases; unmatched bases: 16. There are 20 residues in the CDR3. Germline CDR1 and CDR2: LGHNA and YNFKEQ. The CDR3 loop reads CASSQSPASGSTMTTDTQYF. DNA of the CDR3: TGTGCCAGCAGCCAAAGCCCGGCTAGCGGGAGCACCATGACCACAGATACGCAGTATTTT.

This clonotype was detected ten times or more. The chain combines TRBV27 with TRBJ2-7; D gene uncertain. The CDR3 consists of 13 residues. Per germline, CDR1 MNHEY and CDR2 SMNVEV (reference sequence). Trimming took off 8 bases at V and 7 bases at J, with 18 bases between the two ends. The CDR3 reads CASSTLSGLEQYF. In DNA, the CDR3 is TGTGCCAGCTCGACTCTTTCGGGTCTTGAGCAGTACTTC.

This sequence joins TRBV29-1 and TRBJ2-7, with TRBD1 matching over 7 bases. This CDR3 has 13 residues. V shed 6 bases, J shed 3 bases, and the junction held 8 bases outside the gene matches. CDR1 SQVTM and CDR2 ANQGSEA come from the germline V gene. CDR3 sequence (DNA): TGCAGCGTCGGGACAGCCAAGAACTACGAGCAGTACTTC. Translating gives CSVGTAKNYEQYF.